A single sample gave rise to the 28 T cell receptor beta chains below, sequenced in a study of T-cell memory formation after mild COVID-19. MiXCR was run by TCRdb on the 5' RACE reads, yielding one entry per CDR3 protein. The table shows 120,000 to 150,000 distinct CDR3 sequences, with 19% occurring only once. Input material: PBMCs or a T cell subset sorted from them (not recorded which). Source of these receptors: an adult woman who had mild COVID-19 (a few samples of this study predate the infection). Cell type and time point are not known.

This chain joins TRBV24-1 and TRBJ1-5; 7 nucleotides match TRBD1. Germline V lookup: CDR1 KGHDR, CDR2 SFDVKD. This CDR3 is built from 16 residues. After removal of 4 bases from V and 3 bases from J, the junction contained 8 bases not matched to a gene. The CDR3 is CATSDPGTANNQPQHF. The DNA for the CDR3 is TGTGCCACCAGTGACCCAGGGACAGCTAACAATCAGCCCCAGCATTTT.

The chain is built from TRBV7-2 and TRBJ2-7; 9 bases are shared with TRBD1. The CDR3 is made up of 14 amino acids. V lost 7 bases, J lost 2 bases, and 6 bases stayed unmatched. In germline, CDR1 is SGHTA, CDR2 FQGNSA. CDR3 loop: CASTLGQGPYEQYF. CDR3 bases: TGTGCCAGCACCCTGGGACAGGGCCCCTACGAGCAGTACTTC.

The chain joins TRBV12-3 or TRBV12-4 to TRBJ1-1, with a tentative D call TRBD1 (6 bases). There are 14 residues in the CDR3. The V and J ends lost 6 bases and 0 bases respectively, with 11 bases between them. The CDR3 DNA reads as TGTGCCAGCAGGGGGGGGCTTGTGAACACTGAAGCTTTCTTT. It translates to CASRGGLVNTEAFF.

In its sample, this clonotype was seen a few times. The chain links TRBV6-2 or TRBV6-3 to TRBJ1-2, with D possibly being TRBD1 (6 bases). Germline V lookup: CDR1 MNHEY, CDR2 SVGEGT. Between the trimmed V and J ends, which lost 6 bases and 6 bases, there was a span of 14 bases. This CDR3 has 13 amino acids. The CDR3 reads CASRRTAPHGYTF. The DNA of the CDR3 is TGTGCCAGCAGACGGACAGCGCCCCATGGCTACACCTTC.

This clonotype was seen more than once but under ten times. The chain carries TRBV7-2 and TRBJ2-3; 10 nucleotides agree with TRBD2. The V segment lost 5 bases and the J segment 9 bases; nucleotides outside the gene matches: 17. Germline CDR1 and CDR2: SGHTA and FQGNSA. The CDR3 length is 17 residues. The DNA of the CDR3 is TGTGCCAGCAGCCCGGCCCCCGGCAGCGGGAGGGCCGGAACGCAGTATTTT. Amino acids: CASSPAPGSGRAGTQYF. The variable domain in full, completed from reference TRBV7-2 and TRBJ2-3, reads GAGVSQSPSNKVTEKGKDVELRCDPISGHTALYWYRQSLGQGLEFLIYFQGNSAPDKSGLPSDRFSAERTGGSVSTLTIQRTQQEDSAVYLCASSPAPGSGRAGTQYFGPGTRLTVL.

This clonotype was counted many times. The J gene is TRBJ2-1, the V gene TRBV6-5; TRBD2 agrees at 9 bases. CDR3 size: 16 residues. Losses at the gene ends were 4 bases for V and 3 bases for J; bases not matched to a gene: 7. CDR1 is MNHEY, CDR2 SVGAGI, per germline. The CDR3 sequence: CASSSLTSGYYNEQFF. The CDR3 DNA is TGTGCCAGCAGTTCACTGACTAGCGGATACTACAATGAGCAGTTCTTC.

V is TRBV12-3 or TRBV12-4 and J is TRBJ1-5; D ambiguous. The CDR3 sequence is 14 residues long. The germline V and J ends were trimmed by 6 bases and 4 bases, with 13 bases remaining between them. The CDR3 sequence: CASRPGTSNQPQHF. In DNA form, the CDR3 reads TGTGCCAGCAGGCCTGGTACCTCAAATCAGCCCCAGCATTTT.

The gene calls are TRBV29-1 and TRBJ2-2, with 10 positions matching TRBD1. The germline V gene encodes CDR1 SQVTM and CDR2 ANQGSEA. V dropped 6 bases and J dropped 6; count of bases not matched to a gene: 10. This CDR3 is 15 amino acids long. The CDR3 DNA reads TGCAGCGTGGGACAGGGGTTCGGATCATCCGGGGAGCTGTTTTTT. Amino acid sequence: CSVGQGFGSSGELFF.

This chain connects TRBV5-1 to TRBJ1-1; D gene ambiguous. Trimming removed 4 bases from V and 1 base from J, with 14 bases in between. Germline values: CDR1 SGHRS, CDR2 YFSETQ. The CDR3 length is 15 residues. The CDR3 region has the DNA TGCGCCAGCAGCGTAGGTGGGGTACAGAACACTGAAGCTTTCTTT. Its translation: CASSVGGVQNTEAFF.

J is TRBJ1-1 and V is TRBV4-2; D ambiguous. This CDR3 spans 13 amino acids. The V end lost 5 bases, the J end lost 8 bases, and 15 bases lay between the germline ends. The germline gives CDR1 LGHNA, CDR2 YNFKEQ. The CDR3 reads CASSVDLAYEAFF. In DNA form, the CDR3 reads TGTGCCAGCAGCGTTGACCTAGCCTACGAAGCTTTCTTT.

This chain links TRBV5-1 with TRBJ2-3; D is uncertain. CDR1 is SGHRS, CDR2 YFSETQ, per germline. The CDR3 totals 13 residues. Trimming took off 0 bases at V and 6 bases at J, with 8 bases between the two ends. The CDR3 nucleotides are TGCGCCAGCAGCTTGGAGATATGGGATACGCAGTATTTT. Protein sequence: CASSLEIWDTQYF.

This clonotype was seen only once. The chain combines TRBV7-6 with TRBJ1-1; 8 nucleotides match TRBD1. The CDR3 spans 15 residues. J lost 4 bases, V lost 4 bases, and 8 bases had no gene match. Per the germline V gene, CDR1 is SGHVS and CDR2 is FNYEAQ. The CDR3 is CASSYGQGGFTEAFF. For the CDR3, the DNA is TGTGCCAGCAGCTACGGACAGGGAGGTTTCACTGAAGCTTTCTTT.

In this sample, this clonotype turned up a few times. The chain has TRBV20-1 and TRBJ1-5, with a possible D match to TRBD1 (5 bases). Between the trimmed V and J ends, which lost 5 bases and 4 bases, there was a span of 12 bases. Germline V lookup: CDR1 DFQATT, CDR2 SNEGSKA (reference sequence). This CDR3 has 13 residues. The CDR3 here is CSASGDQNQPQHF. The CDR3 DNA is TGCAGTGCTTCGGGGGATCAGAATCAGCCCCAGCATTTT.

This clonotype was observed a handful of times. The chain carries TRBV9 and TRBJ2-7; D unresolved. The germline V and J ends were trimmed by 2 bases and 7 bases, with 16 bases remaining between them. The CDR3 contains 14 residues. CDR1 is SGDLS and CDR2 is YYNGEE in the germline V gene. The CDR3, as DNA: TGTGCCAGCAGCGTTTCCCCCCGTCCGGAAGAGCAGTACTTC. As protein: CASSVSPRPEEQYF.

The table lists this clonotype with a few counts. The gene calls are TRBV12-5 and TRBJ2-7; 14 positions match TRBD2. The V segment lost 3 bases and the J segment 7 bases; nucleotides outside the gene matches: 11. CDR1 is LGHNT and CDR2 is FRNRAP in the germline V gene. This CDR3 is 17 amino acids long. CDR3 loop: CASGFGLAGGPGGEQYF. CDR3 DNA sequence: TGTGCTAGTGGTTTCGGACTAGCGGGAGGCCCGGGGGGAGAGCAGTACTTC.

This clonotype was found a few times. V and J are TRBV29-1 and TRBJ2-3, with 7 bases matching TRBD1. V was clipped by 4 bases and J by 4 bases; unmatched bases: 5. Germline V gives CDR1 SQVTM, CDR2 ANQGSEA. This CDR3 is 13 amino acids long. CDR3 region: CSVVDRVADTQYF. The CDR3, as DNA: TGCAGCGTTGTTGACAGGGTAGCAGATACGCAGTATTTT.

The chain is built from TRBV12-3 or TRBV12-4 and TRBJ1-2; 7 bases fit TRBD1. Germline trimming cut 5 bases from V and 3 bases from J; bases unmatched to any gene: 6. This CDR3 is 14 amino acids long. The CDR3 loop is CASSKGQDYYGYTF. Here the CDR3 DNA reads TGTGCCAGCAGTAAAGGACAGGATTACTATGGCTACACCTTC.

This clonotype was observed a few times. CDR3 DNA sequence: TGTGCCAGCAGTCTACGACAGGGCGGGGAGACCCAGTACTTC. It is translated as CASSLRQGGETQYF. This chain connects TRBV12-3 or TRBV12-4 to TRBJ2-5, with 7 bases that match TRBD1. With V trimmed by 5 bases and J by 5 bases, 8 bases remained unmatched. The CDR3 totals 14 residues.

The CDR3 nucleotides are TGTGCCAGCAGTTCCTTCGGGGGACGCACAGATACGCAGTATTTT. This translates into CASSSFGGRTDTQYF. This chain joins TRBV12-3 or TRBV12-4 and TRBJ2-3, with TRBD2 as a possible D gene (6 bases). V gave up 4 bases and J gave up 1 base, with 12 bases separating them. CDR3 length: 15 amino acids.

This clonotype was found once. CDR3 sequence (DNA): TGTGCCAGCTCAACCAGGGGAGGCGAAAGGAAGACCCAGTACTTC. Encoded protein: CASSTRGGERKTQYF. V is TRBV18 and J is TRBJ2-5, with D possibly called TRBD1 or TRBD2 (6 bases each). The CDR3 spans 15 residues. Germline lookup yields CDR1 KGHSH and CDR2 LQKENI. V was pared by 5 bases and J by 6 bases, with 19 bases between.

This clonotype was observed many times. J is TRBJ2-7 and V is TRBV29-1; 8 bases line up with TRBD1. Trimming at V came to 6 bases and at J to 3 bases, leaving 4 bases not matched to a gene. This CDR3 region has 12 residues. The germline CDR1 and CDR2 sequences are SQVTM and ANQGSEA. CDR3 residues: CSVDTGGYEQYF. CDR3 bases: TGCAGCGTGGACACAGGGGGCTACGAGCAGTACTTC.

This clonotype was found many times. This chain links TRBV25-1 with TRBJ2-7, with D possibly called TRBD1 or TRBD2 (5 bases each). Germline V gene data show CDR1 as MGHDK and CDR2 as SYGVNS. The CDR3 runs to 14 residues. The V end lost 0 bases, the J end lost 0 bases, and 6 bases lay between the germline ends. CDR3 coding DNA: TGTGCCAGCAGTGAATATGGGGGCTCCTACGAGCAGTACTTC. Its translation: CASSEYGGSYEQYF.

In this sample, this clonotype turned up a few times. J is TRBJ2-3 and V is TRBV5-1; 12 nucleotides agree with TRBD2. This CDR3 is 14 amino acids long. CDR1 and CDR2 from the germline V gene are SGHRS and YFSETQ. The V and J ends lost 8 bases and 4 bases, in that order; junction bases with no gene match: 5. The CDR3 loop is CASASGGAADTQYF. CDR3 coding DNA: TGCGCCAGTGCTAGCGGGGGGGCCGCAGATACGCAGTATTTT. Supplemented by reference TRBV5-1 and TRBJ2-3, the full variable domain reads KAGVTQTPRYLIKTRGQQVTLSCSPISGHRSVSWYQQTPGQGLQFLFEYFSETQRNKGNFPGRFSGRQFSNSRSEMNVSTLELGDSALYLCASASGGAADTQYFGPGTRLTVL.

The genes are TRBV20-1 and TRBJ2-3; the match to TRBD2 covers 13 bases. Germline CDR1 DFQATT, CDR2 SNEGSKA (reference sequence). The CDR3 is 17 residues long. J was trimmed by 5 bases and V by 5 bases; bases with no gene match: 13. Here the CDR3 reads CSALDPKLAGGRDTQYF. The CDR3 region has the DNA TGCAGTGCTCTTGACCCAAAACTAGCGGGAGGGCGAGATACGCAGTATTTT.

This clonotype has a single count. The chain has TRBV7-9 and TRBJ1-5, with TRBD1 as a possible D gene (5 bases). The V and J ends lost 1 base and 2 bases respectively, with 24 bases between them. CDR1 is SEHNR, CDR2 FQNEAQ, per germline (reference sequence). The length of the CDR3 is 20 residues. The CDR3 spells CASSLVEAGSLVFGNQPQHF. The CDR3 DNA reads TGTGCCAGCAGCTTAGTGGAGGCAGGGAGTTTGGTATTCGGCAATCAGCCCCAGCATTTT.

Points on this clonotype: One end of the junction is discordant with germline, which a read error may explain. The DNA of the CDR3 is TGCGACAGCAGCCAAGAGGCCCTGAGACCGAGAAACACCATATATTTT. This encodes CDSSQEALRPRNTIYF. V and J are TRBV4-1 and TRBJ1-3; the D is unclear. The CDR3 is 16 amino acids. Germline CDR1 MGHRA, CDR2 YSYEKL.

This clonotype was seen ten or more times. The J gene is TRBJ2-1, the V gene TRBV7-6; TRBD1 aligns across 8 bases. The CDR3 is made up of 15 amino acids. Trimming cost V 3 bases and J 6 bases; bases outside gene matches: 7. Germline V lookup: CDR1 SGHVS, CDR2 FNYEAQ. CDR3 nucleotides: TGTGCCAGCAGCTTTCCGGGACAGGCAACCAATGAGCAGTTCTTC. Protein: CASSFPGQATNEQFF.

The rearrangement uses TRBV7-3 and TRBJ2-1; 13 positions agree with TRBD2. CDR1 is SGHTA, CDR2 FQGTGA, per germline. The junction had 11 bases not matched to a gene; V was cut back by 5 bases and J by 7 bases. The CDR3 runs to 17 residues. CDR3: CASSIDIRTSGGNEQFF. CDR3 sequence (DNA): TGTGCCAGCAGCATAGATATAAGGACTAGCGGGGGAAATGAGCAGTTCTTC.